Given below is one T cell receptor (beta chain) in context. These data come from a study of identical twins. The CDR3 runs 14 residues. V dropped 6 bases and J dropped 5; count of bases not matched to a gene: 9. Germline CDR1 is DFQATT and CDR2 is SNEGSKA (reference sequence). Each CDR3 protein is one row after TCRdb ran MiXCR on the 5' RACE reads. The table has some 260,000 distinct CDR3 sequences, about an eighth seen once. Sequencing was carried out using memory (CD45RO+) T cells sorted from blood. The rearrangement uses TRBV20-1 and TRBJ2-1; TRBD1 matches at 8 bases. The source of this sequence is a woman aged 18-30 years in good health. CDR3 sequence reads: CSATDRGSHNEQFF. As DNA, the CDR3 is TGCAGTGCCACCGACAGGGGATCCCACAATGAGCAGTTCTTC.